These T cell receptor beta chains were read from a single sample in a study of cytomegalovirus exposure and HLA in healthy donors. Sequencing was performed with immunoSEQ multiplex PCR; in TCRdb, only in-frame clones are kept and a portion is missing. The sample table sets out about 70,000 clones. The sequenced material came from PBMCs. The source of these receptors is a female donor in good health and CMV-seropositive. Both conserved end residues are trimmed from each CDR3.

cdr3_aa: AWSDTGTSEIEQY
j_call: TRBJ2-7
v_call: TRBV30

cdr3_aa: ASSASGTLGNEKLF
j_call: TRBJ1-4
v_call: TRBV9

cdr3_aa: ASSFPGSAGEF
j_call: TRBJ2-1
v_call: TRBV5-4

cdr3_aa: SVIGRQAGNTIY
j_call: TRBJ1-3
v_call: TRBV29-1

cdr3_aa: ASSPPVATNEKLF
j_call: TRBJ1-4
v_call: TRBV5-8

cdr3_aa: SVEIPPGSEKLF
j_call: TRBJ1-4
v_call: TRBV29-1

cdr3_aa: ASSQPQGKNTEAF
j_call: TRBJ1-1
v_call: TRBV28

cdr3_aa: ASSEFGSSYEQY
j_call: TRBJ2-7
v_call: TRBV25-1

cdr3_aa: ASSLAGGTYEQY
j_call: TRBJ2-7
v_call: TRBV11-1

cdr3_aa: AGGGGQFSYNEQF
j_call: TRBJ2-1
v_call: TRBV7-9

cdr3_aa: ASSQLGRGTDTQY
j_call: TRBJ2-3
v_call: TRBV28

cdr3_aa: ASSSGLAGWETQY
j_call: TRBJ2-5
v_call: TRBV6-6

cdr3_aa: ASRETDYEQY
j_call: TRBJ2-7
v_call: TRBV28

cdr3_aa: ASSSPGGPTYEQY
j_call: TRBJ2-7
v_call: TRBV28

cdr3_aa: ASSLEDRETEAF
j_call: TRBJ1-1
v_call: TRBV7-2

cdr3_aa: ASSLSRSSYNEQF
j_call: TRBJ2-1
v_call: TRBV19

cdr3_aa: ASSEGSGSDTQY
j_call: TRBJ2-3
v_call: TRBV25-1

cdr3_aa: AISSTGPNEKLF
j_call: TRBJ1-4
v_call: TRBV10-3

cdr3_aa: SVDGQGTTYEQY
j_call: TRBJ2-7
v_call: TRBV29-1

cdr3_aa: ASSLLAGVSGELF
j_call: TRBJ2-2
v_call: TRBV5-4

cdr3_aa: ASRVSKNYGYT
j_call: TRBJ1-2
v_call: TRBV28

cdr3_aa: ASSFGAGAHEQY
j_call: TRBJ2-7
v_call: TRBV5-6

cdr3_aa: ASSIGQGGNQPQH
j_call: TRBJ1-5
v_call: TRBV19

cdr3_aa: ASSFFPTGTGGGEQY
j_call: TRBJ2-7
v_call: TRBV11-2

cdr3_aa: ASSRQGTTIY
j_call: TRBJ1-3
v_call: TRBV6-5

cdr3_aa: ASSLEQAGNTIY
j_call: TRBJ1-3
v_call: TRBV5-4

cdr3_aa: ASGSGQDLYEQY
j_call: TRBJ2-7
v_call: TRBV28

cdr3_aa: ASGRNTEAF
j_call: TRBJ1-1
v_call: TRBV6-5